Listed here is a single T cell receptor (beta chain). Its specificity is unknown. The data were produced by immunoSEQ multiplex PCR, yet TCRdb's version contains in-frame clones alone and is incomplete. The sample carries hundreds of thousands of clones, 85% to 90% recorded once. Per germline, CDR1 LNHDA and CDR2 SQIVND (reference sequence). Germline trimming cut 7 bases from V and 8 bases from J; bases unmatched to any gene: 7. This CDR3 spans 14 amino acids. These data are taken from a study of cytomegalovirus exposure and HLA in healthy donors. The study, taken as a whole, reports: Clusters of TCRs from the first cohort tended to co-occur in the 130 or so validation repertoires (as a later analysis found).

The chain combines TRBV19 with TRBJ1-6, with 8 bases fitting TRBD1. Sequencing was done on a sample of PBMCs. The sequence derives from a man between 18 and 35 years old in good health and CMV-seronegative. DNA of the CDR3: TGTGCCAGTAACATCCAGGGGGCGGATTCACCCCTCCACTTT. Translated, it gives CASNIQGADSPLHF.